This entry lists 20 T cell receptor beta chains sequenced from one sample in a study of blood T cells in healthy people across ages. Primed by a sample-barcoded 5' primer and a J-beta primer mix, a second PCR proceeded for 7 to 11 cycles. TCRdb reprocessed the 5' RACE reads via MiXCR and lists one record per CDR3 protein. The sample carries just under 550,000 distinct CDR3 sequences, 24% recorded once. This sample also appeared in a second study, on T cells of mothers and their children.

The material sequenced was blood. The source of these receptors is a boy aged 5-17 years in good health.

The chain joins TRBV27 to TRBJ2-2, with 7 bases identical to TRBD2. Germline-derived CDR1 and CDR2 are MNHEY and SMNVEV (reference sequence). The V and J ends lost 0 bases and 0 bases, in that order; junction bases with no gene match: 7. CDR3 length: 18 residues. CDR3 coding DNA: TGTGCCAGCAGTTTATCAGGCCTAGCGGCCGCGAACACCGGGGAGCTGTTTTTT. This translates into CASSLSGLAAANTGELFF.

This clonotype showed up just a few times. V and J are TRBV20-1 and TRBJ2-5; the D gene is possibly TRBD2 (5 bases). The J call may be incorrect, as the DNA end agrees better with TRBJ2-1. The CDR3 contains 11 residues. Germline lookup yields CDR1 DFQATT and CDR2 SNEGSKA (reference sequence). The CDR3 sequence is CSASRPSGQFF. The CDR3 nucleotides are TGCAGTGCTAGCCGCCCGAGCGGGCAGTTCTTC.

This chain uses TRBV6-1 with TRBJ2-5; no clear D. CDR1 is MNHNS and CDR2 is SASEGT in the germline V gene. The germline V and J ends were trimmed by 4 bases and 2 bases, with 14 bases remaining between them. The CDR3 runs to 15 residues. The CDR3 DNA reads TGTGCCAGCAGTGCCCTAAGGTCTGCACAAGAGACCCAGTACTTC. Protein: CASSALRSAQETQYF.

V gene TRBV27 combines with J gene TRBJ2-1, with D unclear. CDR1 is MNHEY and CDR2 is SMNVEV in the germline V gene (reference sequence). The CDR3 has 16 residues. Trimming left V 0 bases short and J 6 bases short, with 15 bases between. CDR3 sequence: CASSLSLPIFINEQFF. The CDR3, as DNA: TGTGCCAGCAGTTTATCCCTCCCAATTTTTATCAATGAGCAGTTCTTC.

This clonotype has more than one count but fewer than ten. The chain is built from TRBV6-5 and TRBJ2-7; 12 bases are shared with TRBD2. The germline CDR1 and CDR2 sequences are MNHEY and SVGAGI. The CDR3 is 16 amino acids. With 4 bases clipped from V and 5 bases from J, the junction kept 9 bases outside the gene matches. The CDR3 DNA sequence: TGTGCCAGCAGTTTCCGGACTAGCGGGGCCCCTGACGAGCAGTACTTC. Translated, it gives CASSFRTSGAPDEQYF.

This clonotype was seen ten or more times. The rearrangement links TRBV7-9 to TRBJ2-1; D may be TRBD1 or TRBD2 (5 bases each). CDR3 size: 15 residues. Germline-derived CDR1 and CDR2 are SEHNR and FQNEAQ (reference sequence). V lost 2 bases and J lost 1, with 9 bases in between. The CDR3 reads CASSLRDASYNEQFF. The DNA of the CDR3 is TGTGCCAGCAGCTTAAGGGACGCATCCTACAATGAGCAGTTCTTC. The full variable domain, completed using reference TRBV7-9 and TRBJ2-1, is DTGVSQNPRHKITKRGQNVTFRCDPISEHNRLYWYRQTLGQGPEFLTYFQNEAQLEKSRLLSDRFSAERPKGSFSTLEIQRTEQGDSAMYLCASSLRDASYNEQFFGPGTRLTVL.

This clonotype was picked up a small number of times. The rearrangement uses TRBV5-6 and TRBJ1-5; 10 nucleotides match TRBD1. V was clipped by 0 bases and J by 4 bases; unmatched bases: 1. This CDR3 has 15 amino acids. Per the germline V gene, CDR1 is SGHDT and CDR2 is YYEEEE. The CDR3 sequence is CASSLGDRGNQPQHF. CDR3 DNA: TGTGCCAGCAGCTTGGGGGACAGGGGAAATCAGCCCCAGCATTTT.

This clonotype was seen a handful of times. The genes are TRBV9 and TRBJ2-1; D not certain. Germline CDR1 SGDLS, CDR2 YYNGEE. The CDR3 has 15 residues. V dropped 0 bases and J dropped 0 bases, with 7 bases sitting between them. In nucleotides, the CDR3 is TGTGCCAGCAGCGTAGCTATACGCTCCTACAATGAGCAGTTCTTC. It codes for CASSVAIRSYNEQFF.

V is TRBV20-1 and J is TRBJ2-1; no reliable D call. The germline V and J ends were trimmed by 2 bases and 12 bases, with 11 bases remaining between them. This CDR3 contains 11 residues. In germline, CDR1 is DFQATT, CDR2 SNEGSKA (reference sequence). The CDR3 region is CSARPAPAQFF. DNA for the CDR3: TGCAGTGCTAGACCGGCCCCGGCGCAGTTCTTC.

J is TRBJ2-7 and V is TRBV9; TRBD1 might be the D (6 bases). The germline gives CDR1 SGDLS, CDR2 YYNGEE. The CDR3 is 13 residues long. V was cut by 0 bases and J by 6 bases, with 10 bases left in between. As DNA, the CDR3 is TGTGCCAGCAGCGTAGCAGGGGACACCGAGCAGTACTTC. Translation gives CASSVAGDTEQYF.

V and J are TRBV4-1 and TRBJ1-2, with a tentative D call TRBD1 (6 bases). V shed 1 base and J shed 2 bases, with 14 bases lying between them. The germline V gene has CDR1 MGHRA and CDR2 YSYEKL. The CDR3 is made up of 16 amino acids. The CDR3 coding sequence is TGCGCCAGCAGCCAAGTTGGGGGGCCGATCAACTATGGCTACACCTTC. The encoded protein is CASSQVGGPINYGYTF.

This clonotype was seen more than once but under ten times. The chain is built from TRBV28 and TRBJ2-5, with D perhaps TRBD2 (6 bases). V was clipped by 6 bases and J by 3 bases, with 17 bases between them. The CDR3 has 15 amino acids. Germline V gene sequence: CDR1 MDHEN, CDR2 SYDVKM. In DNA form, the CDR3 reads TGTGCCAGCAGACCTGTCCGTAGCGGAGAAGAGACCCAGTACTTC. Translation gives CASRPVRSGEETQYF.

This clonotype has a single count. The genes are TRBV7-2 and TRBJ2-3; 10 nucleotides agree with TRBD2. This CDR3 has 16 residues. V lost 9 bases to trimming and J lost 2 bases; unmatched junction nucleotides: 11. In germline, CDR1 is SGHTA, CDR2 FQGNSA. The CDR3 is CASSKSGGAFTDTQYF. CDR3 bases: TGTGCCAGTAGTAAAAGCGGGGGGGCGTTCACAGATACGCAGTATTTT. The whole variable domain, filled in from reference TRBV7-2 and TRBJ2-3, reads GAGVSQSPSNKVTEKGKDVELRCDPISGHTALYWYRQSLGQGLEFLIYFQGNSAPDKSGLPSDRFSAERTGGSVSTLTIQRTQQEDSAVYLCASSKSGGAFTDTQYFGPGTRLTVL.

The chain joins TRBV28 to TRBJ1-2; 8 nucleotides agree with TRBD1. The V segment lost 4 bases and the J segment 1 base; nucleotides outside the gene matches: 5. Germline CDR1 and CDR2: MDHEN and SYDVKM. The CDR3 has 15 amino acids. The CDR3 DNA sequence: TGTGCCAGCAGTTGGCAGGGGGCTGGTAACTATGGCTACACCTTC. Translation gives CASSWQGAGNYGYTF.

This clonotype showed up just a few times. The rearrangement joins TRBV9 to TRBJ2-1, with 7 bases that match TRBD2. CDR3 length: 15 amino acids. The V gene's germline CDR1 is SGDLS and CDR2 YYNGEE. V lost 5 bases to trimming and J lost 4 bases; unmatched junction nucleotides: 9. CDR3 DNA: TGTGCCAGCAGTAAGGGCGGGAGTGGTTACAATGAGCAGTTCTTC. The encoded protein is CASSKGGSGYNEQFF.

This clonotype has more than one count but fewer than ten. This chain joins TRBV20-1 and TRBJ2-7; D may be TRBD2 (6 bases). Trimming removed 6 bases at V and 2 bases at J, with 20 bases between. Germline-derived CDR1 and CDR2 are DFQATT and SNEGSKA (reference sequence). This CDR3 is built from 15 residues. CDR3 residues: CSASLWARGTYEQYF. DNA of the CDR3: TGCAGTGCCAGCCTTTGGGCGCGGGGAACCTACGAGCAGTACTTC.

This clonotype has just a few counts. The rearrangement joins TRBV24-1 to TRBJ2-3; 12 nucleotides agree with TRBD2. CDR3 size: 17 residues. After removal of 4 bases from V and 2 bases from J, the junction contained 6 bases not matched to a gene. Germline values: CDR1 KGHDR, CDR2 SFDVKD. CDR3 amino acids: CATSDPGLAGSTDTQYF. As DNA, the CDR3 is TGTGCCACCAGTGACCCCGGACTAGCGGGGTCCACAGATACGCAGTATTTT.

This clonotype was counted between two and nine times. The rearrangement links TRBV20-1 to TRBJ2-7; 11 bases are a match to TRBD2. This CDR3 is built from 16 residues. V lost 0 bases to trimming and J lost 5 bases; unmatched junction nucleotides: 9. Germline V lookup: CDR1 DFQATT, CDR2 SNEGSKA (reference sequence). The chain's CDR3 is CSARDTIAGGENEQYF. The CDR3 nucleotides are TGCAGTGCTAGAGACACGATAGCGGGGGGGGAGAACGAGCAGTACTTC.

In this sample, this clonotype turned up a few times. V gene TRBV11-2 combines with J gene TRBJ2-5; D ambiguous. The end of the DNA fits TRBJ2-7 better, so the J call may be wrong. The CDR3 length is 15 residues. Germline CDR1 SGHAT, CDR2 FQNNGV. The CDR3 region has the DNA TGTGCCAGCAGCTTAGGTTCTATCCCCCAACTCGAGCAGTACTTC. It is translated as CASSLGSIPQLEQYF.

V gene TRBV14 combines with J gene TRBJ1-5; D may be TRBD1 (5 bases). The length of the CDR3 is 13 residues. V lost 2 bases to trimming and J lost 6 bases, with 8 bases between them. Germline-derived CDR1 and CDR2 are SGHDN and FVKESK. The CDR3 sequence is CASSQFTGQPQHF. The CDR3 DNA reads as TGTGCCAGCAGCCAATTTACAGGTCAGCCCCAGCATTTT.